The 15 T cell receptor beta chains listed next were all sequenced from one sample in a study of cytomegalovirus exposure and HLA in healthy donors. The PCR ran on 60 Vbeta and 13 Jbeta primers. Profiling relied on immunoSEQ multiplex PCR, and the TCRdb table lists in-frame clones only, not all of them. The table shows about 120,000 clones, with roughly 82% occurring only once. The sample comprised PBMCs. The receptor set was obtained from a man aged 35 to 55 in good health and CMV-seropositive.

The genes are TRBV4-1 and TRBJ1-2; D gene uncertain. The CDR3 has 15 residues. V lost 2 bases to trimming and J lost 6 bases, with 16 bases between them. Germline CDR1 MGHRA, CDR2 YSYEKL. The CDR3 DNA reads TGCGCCAGCAGCCAACTTGTACAAAGAGGAGATGGCTACACCTTC. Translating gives CASSQLVQRGDGYTF.

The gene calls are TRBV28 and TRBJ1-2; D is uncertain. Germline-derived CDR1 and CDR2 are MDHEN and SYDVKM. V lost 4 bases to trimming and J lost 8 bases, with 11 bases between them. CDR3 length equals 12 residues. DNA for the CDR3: TGTGCCAGCAGTTACCTTGGAGGGGGCTACACCTTC. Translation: CASSYLGGGYTF.

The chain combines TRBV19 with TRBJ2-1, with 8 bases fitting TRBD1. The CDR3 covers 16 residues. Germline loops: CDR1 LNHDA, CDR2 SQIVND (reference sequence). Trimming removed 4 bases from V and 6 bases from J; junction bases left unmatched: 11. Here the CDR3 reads CASSTDRAESVNEQFF. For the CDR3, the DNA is TGTGCCAGTAGTACGGACAGGGCCGAAAGCGTCAATGAGCAGTTCTTC.

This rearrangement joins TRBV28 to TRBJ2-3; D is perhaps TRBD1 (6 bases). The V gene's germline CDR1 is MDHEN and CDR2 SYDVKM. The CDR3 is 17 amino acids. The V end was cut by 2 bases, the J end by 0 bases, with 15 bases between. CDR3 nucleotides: TGTGCCAGCAGTTTACTCCGGACAGCCCCTAGCACAGATACGCAGTATTTT. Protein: CASSLLRTAPSTDTQYF.

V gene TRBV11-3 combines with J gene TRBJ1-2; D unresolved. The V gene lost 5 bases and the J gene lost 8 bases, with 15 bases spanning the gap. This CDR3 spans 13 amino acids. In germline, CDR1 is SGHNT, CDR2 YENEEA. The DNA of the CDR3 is TGTGCCAGCAGCGCAGGAGGAAGCGGAGGCTACACCTTC. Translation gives CASSAGGSGGYTF.

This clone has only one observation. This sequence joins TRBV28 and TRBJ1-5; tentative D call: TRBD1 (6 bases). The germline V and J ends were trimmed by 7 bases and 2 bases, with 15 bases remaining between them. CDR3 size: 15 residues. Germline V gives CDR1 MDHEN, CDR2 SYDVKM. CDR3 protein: CASTIGRGGNQPQHF. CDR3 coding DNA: TGTGCCAGCACCATTGGCAGGGGTGGCAATCAGCCCCAGCATTTT.

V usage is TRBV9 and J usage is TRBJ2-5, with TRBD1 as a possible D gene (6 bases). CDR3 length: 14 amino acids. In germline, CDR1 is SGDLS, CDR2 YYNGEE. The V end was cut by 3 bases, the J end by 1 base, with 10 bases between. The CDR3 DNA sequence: TGTGCCAGCAGCGCCCAGACAGGCCAAGAGACCCAGTACTTC. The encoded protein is CASSAQTGQETQYF.

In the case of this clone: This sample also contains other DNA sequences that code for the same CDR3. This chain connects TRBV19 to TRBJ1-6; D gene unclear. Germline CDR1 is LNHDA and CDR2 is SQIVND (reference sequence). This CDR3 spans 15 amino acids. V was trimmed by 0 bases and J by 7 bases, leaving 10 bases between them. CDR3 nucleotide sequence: TGTGCCAGTAGTATAGATCCCCGGGGAAATTCACCCCTCCACTTT. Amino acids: CASSIDPRGNSPLHF.

The CDR3 bases are TGTGCCAGCAGTCTGAGGTCGGATGAAAAACTGTTTTTT. The encoded protein is CASSLRSDEKLFF. The chain recombines TRBV28 with TRBJ1-4, with D unclear. V lost 5 bases to trimming and J lost 6 bases, with 10 bases between them. The CDR3 is 13 amino acids. In germline, CDR1 is MDHEN, CDR2 SYDVKM. Based on the CDR3 plus reference TRBV28 and TRBJ1-4, the full variable domain is DVKVTQSSRYLVKRTGEKVFLECVQDMDHENMFWYRQDPGLGLRLIYFSYDVKMKEKGDIPEGYSVSREKKERFSLILESASTNQTSMYLCASSLRSDEKLFFGSGTQLSVL.

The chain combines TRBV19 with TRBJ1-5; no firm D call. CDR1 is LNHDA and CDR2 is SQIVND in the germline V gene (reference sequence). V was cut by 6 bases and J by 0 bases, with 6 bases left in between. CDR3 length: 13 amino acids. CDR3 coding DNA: TGTGCCAGTAGAGACATTAGCAATCAGCCCCAGCATTTT. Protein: CASRDISNQPQHF. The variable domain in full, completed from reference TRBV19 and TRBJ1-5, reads DGGITQSPKYLFRKEGQNVTLSCEQNLNHDAMYWYRQDPGQGLRLIYYSQIVNDFQKGDIAEGYSVSREKKESFPLTVTSAQKNPTAFYLCASRDISNQPQHFGDGTRLSIL.

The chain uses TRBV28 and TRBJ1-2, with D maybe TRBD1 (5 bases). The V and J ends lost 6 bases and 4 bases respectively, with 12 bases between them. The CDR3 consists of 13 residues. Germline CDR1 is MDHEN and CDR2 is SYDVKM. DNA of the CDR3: TGTGCCAGCAGCCCGGGGGACCTCTATGGCTACACCTTC. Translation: CASSPGDLYGYTF.

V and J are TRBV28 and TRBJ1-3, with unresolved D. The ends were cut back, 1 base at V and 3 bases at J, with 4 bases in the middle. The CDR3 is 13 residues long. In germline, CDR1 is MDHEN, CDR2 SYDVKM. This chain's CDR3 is CASSLSGGNTIYF. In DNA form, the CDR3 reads TGTGCCAGCAGTTTATCAGGTGGAAACACCATATATTTT.

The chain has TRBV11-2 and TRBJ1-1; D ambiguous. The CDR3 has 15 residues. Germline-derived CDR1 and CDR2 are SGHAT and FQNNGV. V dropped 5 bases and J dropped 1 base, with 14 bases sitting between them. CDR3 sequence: CASSDQADKNTEAFF. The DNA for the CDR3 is TGTGCCAGCAGCGACCAAGCAGACAAGAACACTGAAGCTTTCTTT.

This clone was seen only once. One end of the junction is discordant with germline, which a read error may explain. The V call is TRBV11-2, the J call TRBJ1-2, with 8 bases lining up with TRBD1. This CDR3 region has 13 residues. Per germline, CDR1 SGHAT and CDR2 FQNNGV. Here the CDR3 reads CASSLFLSDRDIF. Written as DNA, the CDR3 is TGTGCCAGCAGCTTATTTTTATCGGACAGGGACATCTTC. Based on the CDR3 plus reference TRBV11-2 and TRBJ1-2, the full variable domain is EAGVAQSPRYKIIEKRQSVAFWCNPISGHATLYWYQQILGQGPKLLIQFQNNGVVDDSQLPKDRFSAERLKGVDSTLKIQPAKLEDSAVYLCASSLFLSDRDIFGSGTRLTVV.

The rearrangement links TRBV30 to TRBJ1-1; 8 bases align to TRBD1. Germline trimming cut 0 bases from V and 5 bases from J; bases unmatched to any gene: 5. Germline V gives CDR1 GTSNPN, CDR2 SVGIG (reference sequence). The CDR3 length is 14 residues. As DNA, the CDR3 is TGTGCCTGGAGTGTCTCACAGGGGGGAACTGAAGCTTTCTTT. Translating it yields CAWSVSQGGTEAFF.